This entry lists 26 T cell receptor beta chains sequenced from one sample in a study of T-cell reconstitution after alpha-beta-depleted transplantation in children. Preparation of the TCRbeta library involved a method that used unique molecular identifiers. TCRdb re-called the PCR reads with MiXCR, one entry per CDR3 protein. The sample has hundreds of thousands of distinct CDR3 sequences, 13% seen once; the top ten hold about 0.77%. The sample in question was PBMCs, obtained before TCRalphabeta/CD19-depleted stem cell transplant. The receptors were sampled from a girl aged 2 to 10 with congenital amegakaryocytic thrombocytopenia, due to receive a stem cell transplant.

The J gene is TRBJ1-2, the V gene TRBV7-8; possible D gene TRBD1, 5 bases. The V gene's germline CDR1 is SGHVS and CDR2 FQNEAQ. V lost 7 bases and J lost 6, with 15 bases in between. CDR3 length: 13 amino acids. The CDR3 reads CASTGATTHGYTF. The CDR3 DNA follows: TGTGCCAGCACCGGGGCGACAACCCATGGCTACACCTTC.

There are many counts of this clonotype. V gene TRBV20-1 combines with J gene TRBJ2-1; D not certain. The CDR3 sequence is 14 residues long. With 5 bases removed from V and 0 bases from J, the gap between germline ends came to 11 bases. The V gene's germline CDR1 is DFQATT and CDR2 SNEGSKA (reference sequence). DNA of the CDR3: TGCAGTGCTCAATCGGGCAGCTCCTACAATGAGCAGTTCTTC. It translates to CSAQSGSSYNEQFF.

This clonotype was counted many times. The CDR3, as DNA: TGTGCCACCTCCCCGATTGGACGAAGCACTGAAGCTTTCTTT. Translated, it gives CATSPIGRSTEAFF. This chain connects TRBV10-3 to TRBJ1-1, with D unclear. V lost 10 bases, J lost 4 bases, and 19 bases lay in between. This CDR3 comprises 14 residues. Germline-derived CDR1 and CDR2 are ENHRY and SYGVKD.

This clonotype was picked up many times. The chain is built from TRBV20-1 and TRBJ2-3; 12 positions match TRBD1. The CDR3 loop spans 15 amino acids. Germline V lookup: CDR1 DFQATT, CDR2 SNEGSKA (reference sequence). Trimming cost V 2 bases and J 5 bases; bases outside gene matches: 5. CDR3 in amino acids: CSARPGQGAVDTQYF. CDR3 in DNA: TGCAGTGCTAGACCGGGACAGGGGGCTGTAGATACGCAGTATTTT.

Details on this clonotype: This sequence may be a read error, since a much larger clone differs from it by one base. The chain uses TRBV5-1 and TRBJ1-4; D is uncertain. This CDR3 has 14 residues. Germline CDR1 reads SGHRS; CDR2 reads YFSETQ. Trimming left V 4 bases short and J 5 bases short, with 12 bases between. The CDR3 DNA is TGCGCCAGCAGCCTCCGTAGTGGGAATGAAAAACTGTTTTTT. This gives the protein CASSLRSGNEKLFF.

This clonotype showed up just a few times. The CDR3 DNA reads as TGTGCCAGCAGCTTAATGGGACTAGCGGGACTTAACACCGGGGAGCTGTTTTTT. It specifies CASSLMGLAGLNTGELFF. V gene TRBV7-3 combines with J gene TRBJ2-2; TRBD2 agrees at 13 bases. The CDR3 has 18 amino acids. Germline V gene sequence: CDR1 SGHTA, CDR2 FQGTGA. Losses at the gene ends were 1 base for V and 2 bases for J; bases not matched to a gene: 4.

This clonotype has ten or more counts. The chain carries TRBV20-1 and TRBJ2-1, with D perhaps TRBD2 (5 bases). The CDR3 totals 14 residues. V gave up 0 bases and J gave up 7 bases, with 13 bases separating them. From germline, CDR1 is DFQATT and CDR2 SNEGSKA (reference sequence). DNA for the CDR3: TGCAGTGCTAGAGATCCGTCTAGCTTAAATGAGCAGTTCTTC. This translates into CSARDPSSLNEQFF.

Regarding this clonotype: A much larger clonotype is one base distant, so this may be a read error. The CDR3 nucleotides are TGTGCCAGCAGCCAAGGTTGGATACTAGCGGGAGGTGGGCAGTTCTTC. Amino acids: CASSQGWILAGGGQFF. The chain uses TRBV3-1 and TRBJ2-1; 12 bases fit TRBD2. The CDR3 is 16 residues long. CDR1 and CDR2 (germline): LGHDT, YNNKEL (reference sequence). V trimming: 1 base; J trimming: 12 bases; junction bases outside the gene matches: 10.

V usage is TRBV20-1 and J usage is TRBJ2-3; perhaps TRBD1 as D (6 bases). Trimming removed 3 bases at V and 4 bases at J, with 14 bases between. The length of the CDR3 is 14 residues. Germline lookup yields CDR1 DFQATT and CDR2 SNEGSKA (reference sequence). The CDR3 DNA sequence: TGCAGTGCTAGGTCAGGGGACGGGGCAGATACGCAGTATTTT. Translating it yields CSARSGDGADTQYF.

In this sample, this clonotype turned up many times. The V and J genes are TRBV7-8 and TRBJ2-7, with D hard to call. V was clipped by 8 bases and J by 4 bases, with 9 bases between them. Germline V gene sequence: CDR1 SGHVS, CDR2 FQNEAQ. This CDR3 region has 11 residues. The CDR3 region is CASGKMYEQYF. CDR3 nucleotides: TGTGCCAGCGGAAAAATGTACGAGCAGTACTTC.

This clonotype was counted many times. The V and J genes are TRBV29-1 and TRBJ2-3; D remains ambiguous. Trimming cost V 3 bases and J 1 base, with 5 bases left between them. In germline, CDR1 is SQVTM, CDR2 ANQGSEA. CDR3 length: 12 residues. The CDR3 sequence is CSVDLGTDTQYF. The CDR3 bases are TGCAGCGTTGATCTGGGCACAGATACGCAGTATTTT.

This clonotype came up a few times. The chain recombines TRBV12-3 or TRBV12-4 with TRBJ2-3; D is ambiguous. With 5 bases removed from V and 0 bases from J, the gap between germline ends came to 12 bases. The CDR3 sequence is 15 residues long. The CDR3 spells CASSQDETSTDTQYF. The CDR3 DNA sequence: TGTGCCAGCAGTCAGGACGAGACTAGCACAGATACGCAGTATTTT.

This clonotype came up many times. The V call is TRBV29-1, the J call TRBJ2-4; 10 bases are a match to TRBD1. This CDR3 contains 16 residues. Germline V CDR1 and CDR2: SQVTM, ANQGSEA. The ends lost 5 bases at V and 5 bases at J; junction bases unmatched: 12. CDR3 nucleotides: TGCAGCGTTTTTACTCTTTCCGGGACAGGGGAAAACATTCAGTACTTC. Translating gives CSVFTLSGTGENIQYF.

On this clonotype: One junction end disagrees with the germline gene, perhaps due to a read error. The chain employs TRBV7-2 and TRBJ1-1; D gene ambiguous. From germline, CDR1 is SGHTA and CDR2 FQGNSA. This CDR3 comprises 13 residues. The CDR3 spells CASRDVGNTEASF. DNA for the CDR3: TGTGCCAGCAGGGACGTGGGGAACACTGAAGCTTCCTTT. Variable domain in full (rest from reference TRBV7-2 and TRBJ1-1): GAGVSQSPSNKVTEKGKDVELRCDPISGHTALYWYRQSLGQGLEFLIYFQGNSAPDKSGLPSDRFSAERTGGSVSTLTIQRTQQEDSAVYLCASRDVGNTEASFGQGTRLTVV.

This clonotype was observed many times. The rearrangement joins TRBV20-1 to TRBJ2-5; D is possibly TRBD2 (5 bases). V was shortened by 0 bases and J by 5 bases, with 16 bases between the two germline ends. Germline V gene data show CDR1 as DFQATT and CDR2 as SNEGSKA (reference sequence). This CDR3 has 15 residues. The CDR3 region is CSARDRTPSRETQYF. CDR3 nucleotides: TGCAGTGCTAGAGATAGGACTCCTAGTCGTGAGACCCAGTACTTC.

This clonotype was recorded at least ten times. The V call is TRBV11-2, the J call TRBJ2-7; D tentatively fits TRBD1 or TRBD2 (5 bases each). Trimming removed 4 bases at V and 2 bases at J, with 21 bases between. There are 17 residues in the CDR3. From germline, CDR1 is SGHAT and CDR2 FQNNGV. The CDR3 here is CASSSTRPWDATYEQYF. DNA for the CDR3: TGTGCCAGCAGCTCTACACGCCCATGGGACGCTACCTACGAGCAGTACTTC.

This clonotype was observed a few times. The J gene is TRBJ2-5, the V gene TRBV29-1; the match to TRBD2 covers 8 bases. The trim removed 8 bases at V and 3 bases at J, leaving 11 bases unmatched. Germline CDR1 and CDR2: SQVTM and ANQGSEA. There are 14 residues in the CDR3. CDR3 DNA sequence: TGCAGCACCCTCGTGGCAGCGGGAGAAGAGACCCAGTACTTC. It translates to CSTLVAAGEETQYF. The whole variable domain, filled in from reference TRBV29-1 and TRBJ2-5, reads SAVISQKPSRDICQRGTSLTIQCQVDSQVTMMFWYRQQPGQSLTLIATANQGSEATYESGFVIDKFPISRPNLTFSTLTVSNMSPEDSSIYLCSTLVAAGEETQYFGPGTRLLVL.

The chain employs TRBV5-5 and TRBJ2-5; 8 positions match TRBD1. The CDR3 sequence is 15 residues long. From germline, CDR1 is SGHKS and CDR2 YYEKEE (reference sequence). The J segment lost 2 bases and the V segment lost 0 bases, leaving 3 bases of the junction unmatched. CDR3 sequence reads: CASSLGGQGQETQYF. The CDR3 DNA reads TGTGCCAGCAGCTTGGGAGGACAGGGTCAAGAGACCCAGTACTTC.

Ten or more counts support this clonotype. The genes are TRBV28 and TRBJ2-1; D may be TRBD2 (5 bases). V lost 3 bases and J lost 2, with 8 bases in between. In germline, CDR1 is MDHEN, CDR2 SYDVKM. This CDR3 region has 14 residues. The DNA for the CDR3 is TGTGCCAGCAGTTTTCGGCGGGCCTACAATGAGCAGTTCTTC. Translating gives CASSFRRAYNEQFF.

This clonotype was found many times. CDR3 DNA: TGTGCCAGCAGCGGGTGGCTAGCGGGAGGTTCCGATGAGCAGTTCTTC. Amino acid sequence: CASSGWLAGGSDEQFF. This chain joins TRBV7-2 and TRBJ2-1; 11 bases are a match to TRBD2. CDR3 length equals 16 residues. Germline trimming cut 5 bases from V and 8 bases from J; bases unmatched to any gene: 11. CDR1 SGHTA and CDR2 FQGNSA come from the germline V gene.

This clonotype was counted at least ten times. V usage is TRBV5-1 and J usage is TRBJ1-3; no clear D gene. In germline, CDR1 is SGHRS, CDR2 YFSETQ. The length of the CDR3 is 15 residues. The V end was cut by 5 bases, the J end by 0 bases, with 12 bases between. CDR3 bases: TGCGCCAGCAGGAGTGACACGGGCTCTGGAAACACCATATATTTT. Encoded protein: CASRSDTGSGNTIYF. The full variable domain, in which reference TRBV5-1 and TRBJ1-3 provide the parts outside the CDR3, is KAGVTQTPRYLIKTRGQQVTLSCSPISGHRSVSWYQQTPGQGLQFLFEYFSETQRNKGNFPGRFSGRQFSNSRSEMNVSTLELGDSALYLCASRSDTGSGNTIYFGEGSWLTVV.

The genes are TRBV20-1 and TRBJ2-2; D remains unclear. The germline V gene encodes CDR1 DFQATT and CDR2 SNEGSKA (reference sequence). V shed 1 base and J shed 6 bases, with 9 bases lying between them. This CDR3 contains 13 residues. The CDR3 coding sequence is TGCAGTGCTAGAGCGAGTTTCCCCGGGGAGCTGTTTTTT. Its translation: CSARASFPGELFF.

This chain links TRBV29-1 with TRBJ2-5; TRBD2 might be the D (5 bases). This CDR3 has 15 residues. Per germline, CDR1 SQVTM and CDR2 ANQGSEA. Trimming shortened V by 5 bases and J by 2 bases, and 18 bases separated the two germline ends. This chain's CDR3 is CSVKPALAAQETQYF. The CDR3 DNA reads TGCAGCGTTAAGCCAGCTCTAGCAGCTCAAGAGACCCAGTACTTC.

Only a few counts were recorded for this clonotype. The chain links TRBV11-2 to TRBJ1-1; D is perhaps TRBD1 (5 bases). The CDR3 loop spans 16 amino acids. CDR1 and CDR2 from the germline V gene are SGHAT and FQNNGV. V dropped 0 bases and J dropped 5 bases, with 16 bases sitting between them. CDR3 DNA sequence: TGTGCCAGCAGCTTAGATCTGTGGGGGGAGGGAACTGAAGCTTTCTTT. It specifies CASSLDLWGEGTEAFF.

This clonotype came up many times. V gene TRBV20-1 combines with J gene TRBJ2-2; TRBD1 might be the D (5 bases). V dropped 6 bases and J dropped 4 bases, with 9 bases sitting between them. The length of the CDR3 is 12 residues. CDR1 DFQATT and CDR2 SNEGSKA come from the germline V gene (reference sequence). The CDR3 loop reads CSAWGLTGELFF. CDR3 coding DNA: TGCAGTGCCTGGGGCCTCACCGGGGAGCTGTTTTTT.

This rearrangement joins TRBV12-3 or TRBV12-4 to TRBJ2-7; D uncertain. With 4 bases removed from V and 5 bases from J, the gap between germline ends came to 18 bases. The CDR3 totals 15 residues. The CDR3 spells CASSSLEASADEQYF. DNA for the CDR3: TGTGCCAGCAGTTCCCTAGAGGCCTCGGCGGACGAGCAGTACTTC.